This T cell receptor (beta chain) is drawn from a study of blood T cell repertoires in COVID-19. Study context: Acute and convalescent COVID-19 samples came from the United States, Italy and Spain. PBMCs, B-cell-depleted T cells, or T cells were the source of the cDNA or gDNA that made up the material.

The CDR3 loop spans 12 amino acids. Trimming pared 1 base from V and 6 bases from J, leaving 4 bases between. The germline V gene encodes CDR1 LNHDA and CDR2 SQIVND (reference sequence). Original processing methods: Estimates of nucleated cell counts were drawn from the amplification of reference gene primers. Sequencing was performed with immunoSEQ multiplex PCR; in TCRdb, only in-frame clones are kept and a portion is missing. D and trimming come from the DNA, and the V and J calls and clone size come from that table. The table has tens of thousands of clones, roughly 91% seen once. The sequence was obtained from a human donor in a cohort sampled during active COVID-19. The sample taken for sequencing was peripheral blood. The chain employs TRBV19 and TRBJ1-5, with D uncertain. CDR3: CASSIGSQPQHF. The CDR3 DNA reads TGTGCCAGTAGTATAGGGAGTCAGCCCCAGCATTTT.